A few counts support the clone carrying this T cell receptor beta chain. Its antigen remains unknown. Germline values: CDR1 SGHRS, CDR2 YFSETQ. V lost 0 bases, J lost 5 bases, and 11 bases stayed unmatched. The CDR3 length is 17 residues. Amplification yielded TCR beta CDR3 regions, with RNA transcripts as the source. The study used the HTBI primer set for a first-round RT-PCR of the TCR CDR3. TCRdb analysed the multiplex PCR reads with MiXCR anew, one entry per CDR3 protein. The repertoire includes a few hundred thousand distinct CDR3 sequences, just under 25% of them detected once, and 70% to 75% sits in the top ten. This entry is derived from a study of T cells in Graves' hyperthyroidism and ophthalmopathy. In the study overall: Peripheral blood collection took place at initial diagnosis, before any treatment. Points from the study as a whole: In the blood, most expanded thyroid clonotypes above 0.001 appeared as well.

The material sequenced was blood. The chain carries TRBV5-1 and TRBJ2-1; 7 bases map to TRBD2. The TCR comes from a man aged 45-65 years with Graves' hyperthyroidism. The CDR3 protein is CASSLGGGRENDNEQFF. DNA of the CDR3: TGCGCCAGCAGCTTGGGGGGCGGGCGGGAGAACGACAATGAGCAGTTCTTC.